This T cell receptor beta chain was sequenced in a study of cytotoxic CD8 clonotypes in ibrutinib-treated CLL (dated by TCRdb to the early 2020s). General notes on the study: The cohort had some eleven relapsed/refractory and some 15 treatment-naive patients; around 17 were IGHV unmutated. Every sample from remission and from progressive disease was obtained while the patients were still on ibrutinib. Cryopreserved peripheral blood mononuclear cells were obtained before treatment, at response, and at either sustained remission or disease progression. Longitudinal samples were available for about 30% of the roughly 86 trial participants. Responses were partial in some 24 patients and complete in 2; after median approximately 69 months follow-up, about 15 stayed in remission and about 12 progressed. On average, each sample yielded hundreds of thousands of productive templates and tens of thousands of productive rearrangements. Response samples were taken after a median of about a year on treatment, ranging from about 6 to 40 months. Study-level results and caveats: Public clonotypes were rare and either contracted or stayed stable during treatment, and the rise in clonality at ibrutinib response reflected the expansion of private clonotypes. At baseline, clonality was higher than in age-matched healthy donors and showed a strong correlation with circulating CD8+ T-cell counts. Sampling times were not matched between patients in sustained remission and patients whose disease was progressing, and lymph node repertoires were not examined. Clonality rose at ibrutinib response, remained stable during sustained remission, and dropped back toward baseline at progression.

For CDR1 and CDR2, the germline V gene (reference sequence) lists LNHDA and SQIVND. The CDR3 sequence holds 15 residues, the cysteine and phenylalanine included. Only CDR3 DNA is held: 45 bases, read in frame from base 1. V loses 6 bases at its end and J loses 6 bases; junction bases beyond the gene matches: 10. The goal of deep resolution MiSeq sequencing was a depth between 1 in 1 million and 1 in 200,000 T cells, and coverage averaged 10x per clonotype. The immunoSEQ hsTCRB Kit was used to generate TCR beta libraries. In the original analysis: ImmunoSEQ Data Assistant and ImmunoSEQ Analyzer were used for data analysis, and V, D and J genes were assigned according to IMGT definitions. Clonality, with values ranging from 0 to 1, was calculated as one minus the normalized Shannon entropy of productive rearrangement frequencies. Only overrepresented clonotypes making up at least 0.05% of the repertoire of each patient were included in the public clonotype analysis. About a dozen age-matched healthy donor repertoires from immuneACCESS served as clonality controls. TCRdb provides this immuneACCESS table in a form limited to in-frame rearrangements. Some clones are lacking; in checked studies, under half of them reflect an unresolved V gene, and why the rest are absent is not known. V and J calls and clone size are those listed in that table; D and trimming were worked out from the DNA. The sample table contains some 50,000 clones; only one count was recorded for about three fifths of them. 28% of the sample comes from the top ten.

The time point tag for this specimen amounts to: roughly 23 months on ibrutinib. For TCR beta library preparation, roughly 2.1 micrograms of genomic DNA were isolated from cryopreserved PBMCs. Longitudinal blood samples from CLL patients on ibrutinib monotherapy underwent high-throughput TCR beta sequencing. The patients took part in an open-label, single-center phase 2 trial of ibrutinib monotherapy. For this clone: It lacks a known antigen. No base quality information exists; no much larger clone differs at one position.

This TCR came from a human donor with chronic lymphocytic leukemia. The chain was built from TRBV19 and TRBJ1-5; 8 middle bases align to TRBD1. Sequenced material: PBMCs, taken after 24 months of ibrutinib treatment. The nucleotides are TGTGCCAGTAGAACCACAGGGGGAGGCAGTCAGCCCCAGCATTTT. This translates into CASRTTGGGSQPQHF.